The 3 T cell receptor beta chains presented below share a single source sample, sequenced in a study of T cell changes during pregnancy in multiple sclerosis. Data came from immunoSEQ multiplex PCR; TCRdb stores just in-frame clones and leaves some out. The sample consists of about 53,000 clones, 80% to 95% of them appearing once. The sequencing used CD4+ T cells from peripheral blood mononuclear cells, collected in the third trimester of pregnancy. These receptors all come from a female donor with multiple sclerosis, enrolled in a pregnancy study.

This chain uses TRBV10-3 with TRBJ2-5, with D perhaps TRBD2 (5 bases). The CDR3 loop spans 14 amino acids. CDR1 is ENHRY and CDR2 is SYGVKD in the germline V gene. V was cut by 0 bases and J by 4 bases, with 9 bases left in between. CDR3 DNA sequence: TGTGCCATCAGTGAGTCTGGAGGCGTAGAGACCCAGTACTTC. This sequence encodes CAISESGGVETQYF.

V gene TRBV27 combines with J gene TRBJ1-5, with 8 bases matching TRBD1. The CDR3 covers 17 residues. Per germline, CDR1 MNHEY and CDR2 SMNVEV (reference sequence). After removal of 2 bases from V and 11 bases from J, the junction contained 17 bases not matched to a gene. This CDR3 reads CASSLHGLPGQALAQHF. CDR3 bases: TGTGCCAGCAGTTTACATGGGCTTCCGGGACAGGCCCTCGCCCAGCATTTT.

The rearrangement joins TRBV27 to TRBJ1-1; 8 bases map to TRBD1. V lost 5 bases and J lost 6; bases outside the gene matches: 8. Germline V lookup: CDR1 MNHEY, CDR2 SMNVEV (reference sequence). The CDR3 spans 14 residues. Written as DNA, the CDR3 is TGTGCCAGCAGTCCGCCAGGACAGGGCGCTGAAGCTTTCTTT. This codes for CASSPPGQGAEAFF.